Each of the 24 T cell receptor beta chains below was sequenced from the same sample in a study of blood T cell repertoires in COVID-19. Clones were read by immunoSEQ multiplex PCR, and TCRdb kept only the in-frame ones, dropping some. Of 200,000 to 250,000 clones listed, around nine tenths are singletons. Sequenced material: peripheral blood. The receptors derive from a man aged 60-69 years with COVID-19, enrolled during active disease.

In DNA form, the CDR3 reads TGTGCCAGCAGCTTGGGACTAGCGGGAGGAGATACGCAGTATTTT. Residues: CASSLGLAGGDTQYF. This chain joins TRBV5-5 and TRBJ2-3, with 13 bases aligning to TRBD2. V gave up 0 bases and J gave up 5 bases; unmatched junction bases: 0. Germline V CDR1 and CDR2: SGHKS, YYEKEE (reference sequence). CDR3 length equals 15 residues.

CDR3 in amino acids: CASRYGQGAGSPLHF. The CDR3 bases are TGTGCCAGCAGATACGGACAGGGGGCAGGCTCACCCCTCCACTTT. The V and J genes are TRBV6-2 or TRBV6-3 and TRBJ1-6; 11 nucleotides match TRBD1. The CDR3 is 15 residues long. Germline V gene lookup returns CDR1 MNHEY and CDR2 SVGEGT. Trimming at V came to 6 bases and at J to 10 bases, leaving 8 bases not matched to a gene.

This clone was seen a handful of times. The gene calls are TRBV5-1 and TRBJ1-2, with 9 bases identical to TRBD1. Germline assignment: CDR1 SGHRS and CDR2 YFSETQ. The junction had 17 bases not matched to a gene; V was cut back by 4 bases and J by 4 bases. This CDR3 has 18 residues. In nucleotides, the CDR3 is TGCGCCAGCAGCACCGATCCGGGACAGGGAAAATTCTCCTATGGCTACACCTTC. It yields the protein CASSTDPGQGKFSYGYTF.

This clone was observed once. The rearrangement uses TRBV4-3 and TRBJ2-6; unclear D gene. The CDR3 contains 16 residues. Germline CDR1 is LGHNA and CDR2 is YSLEER. Trimming shortened V by 0 bases and J by 0 bases, and 6 bases separated the two germline ends. As DNA, the CDR3 is TGCGCCAGCAGCCAAGAGTCGGGCTCTGGGGCCAACGTCCTGACTTTC. Its translation is CASSQESGSGANVLTF.

The chain uses TRBV9 and TRBJ2-7; D is possibly TRBD1 (5 bases). The CDR3 contains 14 residues. The germline gives CDR1 SGDLS, CDR2 YYNGEE. Between the trimmed V and J ends, which lost 0 bases and 2 bases, there was a span of 9 bases. The CDR3 nucleotides read TGTGCCAGCAGCGTAGCTGGGGCGGCCTACGAGCAGTACTTC. Translating gives CASSVAGAAYEQYF.

The J gene is TRBJ2-2, the V gene TRBV19, with 14 bases matching TRBD2. Trimming at V came to 10 bases and at J to 2 bases, leaving 18 bases not matched to a gene. Germline CDR1 and CDR2: LNHDA and SQIVND (reference sequence). This CDR3 contains 20 residues. The CDR3 here is CATSTGLGLAGGTNTGELFF. The CDR3 DNA reads TGTGCCACTAGCACCGGCCTCGGACTAGCGGGAGGAACCAACACCGGGGAGCTGTTTTTT.

This clone was counted a few times. The V gene is TRBV7-3, the J gene TRBJ2-7; 9 nucleotides match TRBD2. CDR1 and CDR2 from the germline V gene are SGHTA and FQGTGA. CDR3 length: 13 amino acids. J gave up 6 bases and V 4 bases, and 4 bases lay outside the gene matches. CDR3 in DNA: TGTGCCAGCAGCTCTAGCGGGGAACTCGAGCAGTACTTC. The encoded protein is CASSSSGELEQYF.

The V and J genes are TRBV28 and TRBJ1-4; D gene ambiguous. V gave up 4 bases and J gave up 0 bases, with 12 bases separating them. The CDR3 extends over 16 amino acids. Germline CDR1 reads MDHEN; CDR2 reads SYDVKM. CDR3 DNA: TGTGCCAGCAGTTCATCAGAGGCTGCAACTAATGAAAAACTGTTTTTT. This sequence encodes CASSSSEAATNEKLFF. Together with reference TRBV28 and TRBJ1-4, the CDR3 gives the full variable domain: DVKVTQSSRYLVKRTGEKVFLECVQDMDHENMFWYRQDPGLGLRLIYFSYDVKMKEKGDIPEGYSVSREKKERFSLILESASTNQTSMYLCASSSSEAATNEKLFFGSGTQLSVL.

This chain uses TRBV5-1 with TRBJ1-2; possibly TRBD1 for D (5 bases). Trimming removed 0 bases at V and 3 bases at J, with 15 bases between. The CDR3 is made up of 16 amino acids. Germline V gene data show CDR1 as SGHRS and CDR2 as YFSETQ. The CDR3 bases are TGCGCCAGCAGCTTGGATCCCCCGGGAGGGGACTATGGCTACACCTTC. Its translation: CASSLDPPGGDYGYTF.

In this sample, this clone turned up once. The chain couples TRBV2 to TRBJ2-2; 8 positions match TRBD2. V lost 6 bases to trimming and J lost 2 bases; unmatched junction nucleotides: 8. This CDR3 comprises 16 residues. The germline V gene has CDR1 SNHLY and CDR2 FYNNEI. In DNA form, the CDR3 reads TGTGCCAGCAGCCAAACTAGCGGAGGAAACACCGGGGAGCTGTTTTTT. Its protein is CASSQTSGGNTGELFF.

The chain employs TRBV24-1 and TRBJ2-1; TRBD2 aligns across 7 bases. CDR1 KGHDR and CDR2 SFDVKD come from the germline V gene. V shed 1 base, J shed 8 bases, and the junction held 7 bases outside the gene matches. The CDR3 is 15 residues long. The CDR3 sequence: CATSDLRGGRDEQFF. For the CDR3, the DNA is TGTGCCACCAGTGATTTAAGGGGAGGGAGGGATGAGCAGTTCTTC.

The DNA of the CDR3 is TGTGCCATCAGTGACCGGCCGGGACAGGCCCACACTGAAGCTTTCTTT. This translates into CAISDRPGQAHTEAFF. The rearrangement joins TRBV10-3 to TRBJ1-1, with 8 bases that match TRBD1. The CDR3 totals 16 residues. The V gene's germline CDR1 is ENHRY and CDR2 SYGVKD. Trimming took 3 bases from V and 3 from J; bases not matched to a gene: 9.

The chain joins TRBV7-6 to TRBJ1-1, with D perhaps matching TRBD1 (5 bases). CDR1 is SGHVS and CDR2 is FNYEAQ in the germline V gene. The germline V and J ends were trimmed by 5 bases and 11 bases, with 15 bases remaining between them. The CDR3 is 12 amino acids. The CDR3 region has the DNA TGTGCCAGCAGCAAAGGAGGGACCGGGGCTTTCTTT. As protein: CASSKGGTGAFF. The full variable domain, with the rest looked up from reference TRBV7-6 and TRBJ1-1, is GAGVSQSPRYKVTKRGQDVALRCDPISGHVSLYWYRQALGQGPEFLTYFNYEAQQDKSGLPNDRFSAERPEGSISTLTIQRTEQRDSAMYRCASSKGGTGAFFGQGTRLTVV.

The genes are TRBV27 and TRBJ2-5, with D perhaps TRBD1 (5 bases). CDR1 and CDR2 (germline): MNHEY, SMNVEV (reference sequence). CDR3 length: 13 residues. Trimming shortened V by 3 bases and J by 2 bases, and 7 bases separated the two germline ends. The CDR3 here is CASSLSGQETQYF. DNA for the CDR3: TGTGCCAGCAGTTTGTCAGGGCAAGAGACCCAGTACTTC.

J is TRBJ1-2 and V is TRBV5-4, with D maybe TRBD1 (5 bases). The CDR3 has 13 amino acids. Germline CDR1 reads SGHNT; CDR2 reads YYREEE (reference sequence). Trimming cost V 1 base and J 7 bases, with 11 bases left between them. CDR3 nucleotide sequence: TGTGCCAGCAGCTTGAGGGAGGGACGTGGCTACACCTTC. Its translation: CASSLREGRGYTF.

J is TRBJ2-2 and V is TRBV25-1; 7 bases are a match to TRBD1. Germline V gene data show CDR1 as MGHDK and CDR2 as SYGVNS. Unmatched junction bases numbered 7, after V lost 2 bases and J lost 4 bases. The CDR3 is made up of 16 amino acids. The CDR3 DNA is TGTGCCAGCAGTGAACTGAGCTCAGGGGGCACCGGGGAGCTGTTTTTT. This encodes CASSELSSGGTGELFF.

Only one count was recorded for this clone. In nucleotides, the CDR3 is TGTGCCAGCAGCCTGGACAGGGGAAACACTGAAGCTTTCTTT. This gives the protein CASSLDRGNTEAFF. The chain combines TRBV7-8 with TRBJ1-1, with 9 bases fitting TRBD1. The CDR3 is 14 amino acids. CDR1 SGHVS and CDR2 FQNEAQ come from the germline V gene. Trimming removed 5 bases from V and 2 bases from J; junction bases left unmatched: 3.

The V and J genes are TRBV18 and TRBJ2-7; the match to TRBD1 covers 8 bases. This CDR3 has 18 amino acids. The J segment lost 2 bases and the V segment lost 2 bases, leaving 14 bases of the junction unmatched. Germline lookup yields CDR1 KGHSH and CDR2 LQKENI. CDR3 protein: CASSPLRTGSTGAYEQYF. CDR3 nucleotide sequence: TGTGCCAGCTCACCATTGAGGACAGGATCGACAGGGGCCTACGAGCAGTACTTC.

This chain uses TRBV7-2 with TRBJ2-3; D perhaps matches TRBD2 (6 bases). The CDR3 loop spans 12 amino acids. Trimming took off 4 bases at V and 6 bases at J, with 8 bases between the two ends. Germline V lookup: CDR1 SGHTA, CDR2 FQGNSA. The CDR3 DNA sequence: TGTGCCAGCAGCTCCCGGGGGGATACGCAGTATTTT. Amino acids: CASSSRGDTQYF.

V and J are TRBV19 and TRBJ2-2, with 9 bases aligning to TRBD1. Germline V CDR1 and CDR2: LNHDA, SQIVND (reference sequence). Germline trimming cut 1 base from V and 7 bases from J; bases unmatched to any gene: 4. The CDR3 consists of 15 residues. This CDR3 reads CASSIGDRVGGELFF. The CDR3 DNA follows: TGTGCCAGTAGTATAGGGGACAGGGTCGGCGGGGAGCTGTTTTTT.

This rearrangement joins TRBV24-1 to TRBJ1-2, with 8 bases lining up with TRBD1. Germline assignment: CDR1 KGHDR and CDR2 SFDVKD. The CDR3 spans 14 residues. After removal of 2 bases from V and 8 bases from J, the junction contained 6 bases not matched to a gene. This CDR3 is CATSDSQGDGGYTF. The CDR3 bases are TGTGCCACCAGTGATTCACAGGGGGACGGCGGCTACACCTTC.

This chain uses TRBV10-3 with TRBJ2-7; 10 bases match TRBD1. J lost 7 bases, V lost 6 bases, and 9 bases had no gene match. Germline CDR1 and CDR2: ENHRY and SYGVKD. CDR3 length: 14 residues. The CDR3 sequence is CAIRPGQGPPEQYF. The CDR3 DNA follows: TGTGCCATCAGACCGGGACAGGGGCCCCCGGAGCAGTACTTC.

CDR3 in amino acids: CASSPDGGQPQHF. CDR3 coding DNA: TGTGCCAGCTCACCGGATGGCGGACAGCCCCAGCATTTT. This sequence joins TRBV18 and TRBJ1-5, with D unresolved. This CDR3 is built from 13 residues. Trimming cost V 3 bases and J 7 bases, with 10 bases left between them. Germline assignment: CDR1 KGHSH and CDR2 LQKENI.

This chain links TRBV7-2 with TRBJ2-1; D perhaps matches TRBD2 (6 bases). The CDR3 is 13 amino acids. From germline, CDR1 is SGHTA and CDR2 FQGNSA. The V and J ends lost 5 bases and 5 bases respectively, with 10 bases between them. Here the CDR3 DNA reads TGTGCCAGCAGCGGGGGACTTGACAATGAGCAGTTCTTC. Translated, it gives CASSGGLDNEQFF.